This TCR beta chain appears in the sequencing data of a study of blood T cell repertoires in COVID-19. Study-wide background: Samples of COVID-19 (acute and convalescent) were obtained from the United States, Italy and Spain. Sources were T cells, B-cell-depleted T cells, or PBMCs; the material itself was cDNA or gDNA.

Germline V lookup: CDR1 KGHDR, CDR2 SFDVKD. Trimming took 5 bases from V and 4 from J; bases not matched to a gene: 9. This CDR3 has 16 amino acids. Sequencing was performed with immunoSEQ multiplex PCR; in TCRdb, only in-frame clones are kept and a portion is missing. Of tens of thousands of clones listed, approximately 89% are singletons. The sequenced sample consisted of peripheral blood. The gene calls are TRBV24-1 and TRBJ1-2, with 10 bases that match TRBD1. This TCR was recovered from a woman aged 55-70 years with active COVID-19. CDR3 amino acids: CATSAPPGTGAYGYTF. DNA for the CDR3: TGTGCCACCAGTGCCCCCCCCGGGACAGGGGCCTATGGCTACACCTTC.